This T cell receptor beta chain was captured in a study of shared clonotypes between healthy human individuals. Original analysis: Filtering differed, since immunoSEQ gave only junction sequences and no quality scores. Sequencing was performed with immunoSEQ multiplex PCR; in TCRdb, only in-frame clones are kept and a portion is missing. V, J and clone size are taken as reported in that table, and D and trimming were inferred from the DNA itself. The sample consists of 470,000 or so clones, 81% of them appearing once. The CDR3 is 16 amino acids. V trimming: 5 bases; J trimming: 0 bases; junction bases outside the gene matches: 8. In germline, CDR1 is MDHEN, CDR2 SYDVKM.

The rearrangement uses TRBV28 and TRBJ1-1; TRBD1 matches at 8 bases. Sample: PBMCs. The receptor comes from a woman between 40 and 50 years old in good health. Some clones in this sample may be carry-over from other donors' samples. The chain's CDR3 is CASSARTGPMNTEAFF. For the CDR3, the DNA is TGTGCCAGCAGTGCCAGGACAGGGCCTATGAACACTGAAGCTTTCTTT.